This entry is about one T cell receptor (beta chain). Antigen: not known. The data were obtained in a study of T cell repertoires in cytomegalovirus infection. Findings and limits, study-wide: The cumulative frequency of public TCR beta families distinguished individuals who carried CMV together with the relevant HLA.

Using its own MiXCR run on the reads, TCRdb lists one record per CDR3 protein. The data show around 200,000 distinct CDR3 sequences, roughly 17% seen once. This TCR came from a human donor in good health (CMV status not recorded). Some clones in this sample may be carry-over from other donors' samples. The source material was CD8+ T cells from PBMCs.

This CDR3 reads CASSFNWVGSSDYSNTGELFF. The CDR3 DNA reads as TGTGCCAGCAGCTTTAATTGGGTTGGGTCCTCGGACTACTCGAACACCGGGGAGCTGTTTTTT. The rearrangement uses TRBV7-6 and TRBJ2-2; D perhaps matches TRBD2 (6 bases). Germline values: CDR1 SGHVS, CDR2 FNYEAQ. Trimming took 3 bases from V and 0 from J, leaving 26 bases between them. The CDR3 runs to 21 residues.